This note documents a single TCR beta chain sequence. It has no known antigen specificity. No clone much larger than this one lies a single base away; base qualities are absent. The entry originates in a study of T cell responses to AZD1222 COVID-19 vaccine (TCRdb year 2021). General notes on the study: Because spike-specific TCR depth and breadth did not differ between the two schedules, AZD1222 recipients who got a second dose at roughly 4 weeks were pooled with those who got a second dose at roughly 12 weeks. TCR sequencing was performed for about 240 trial participants, of whom around 210 were given two doses of AZD1222 and about 25 were given two doses of MenACWY control vaccine. Enrollment into the trials was organized by age into subgroups of 18-55, 56-69 and 70-plus years, and those subgroups contained about 160, 30 and 59 TCR-sequenced participants, respectively.

Read against the paper, the sample's time point label means: baseline before first vaccination. Vaccinee samples came from UK trials COV001 and COV002, including a single-blind randomized controlled phase 2/3 trial of AZD1222 (ChAdOx1 nCoV-19) in healthy adults. For TCRbeta chain sequencing, PBMC samples from trial participants were taken at day 0 and at day 28 after the second dose. The CDR3 regions of human TCRbeta chains were analyzed by immunosequencing. Processing in the source paper ran as follows. Repertoire TCRs were matched against a reference library of SARS-CoV-2-specific TCRs generated with the MIRA antigen-specificity platform. Breadth was defined as the fraction of unique TCRs that were SARS-CoV-2-associated, and depth was defined as the fraction of total T cells that were SARS-CoV-2-associated. Using the MIRA data, each spike-specific TCR was assigned both to the spike region to which the TCR was reactive and to a CD4 or CD8 class. Log10-transformed breadth and depth values were compared by one-way ANOVA with Sidak's multiple comparisons tests. TCRdb obtained this table from immuneACCESS and retained in-frame rearrangements with V and J assigned. These tables miss some clones; where compared with another copy, unresolved V genes account for less than half of the shortfall, and the remainder is unexplained. Clonal size and the V and J genes are those of that table, whereas D and trimming came from the DNA. A total of around 140,000 clones appear in this sample, around nine tenths of them only once. Approximately 1.5% of the sample goes to the ten largest clones.

From a lookup of the germline V gene, CDR1 and CDR2 are KGHDR and SFDVKD. The junction shows trimming of 3 bases on V and 0 bases on J, and the gene matches do not reach 6 bases of it. The CDR3 measures 18 amino acids from cysteine to phenylalanine. Only the CDR3 DNA is retained, 54 bases long and in frame from the first base. The paper's findings and limits, for the study overall: Because no samples from the day 14 peak response were available, repertoires could be characterized only after the peak T cell response. Conclusions about previously exposed vaccinees are limited because only five or six AZD1222 recipients were SARS-CoV-2 seropositive at baseline. After two AZD1222 doses, spike-specific TCR breadth and depth were significantly higher than at day 0 and than in MenACWY recipients. The whole spike protein was spanned by vaccine-associated CD4 TCRs, and dominant responses were seen in regions 160-218 and 743-854. The 56-69-year group was small, and its depth increase did not reach significance, likely because of low power. Participants were mostly white British, with more females than males. The authors suggested clonal diversity may have been underestimated. Reportedly, close to half of the unique spike-specific TCRs recognized epitopes lying outside the regions that are mutated in the B.1.351 and B.1.1.7 variants.

The sequence came from an adult in good health. The source material was peripheral blood, sampled on day 0 of AZD1222 vaccination. Here the chain combines TRBV24-1 and TRBJ1-4, with 10 bases in between that match TRBD1. The DNA is TGTGCCACCAGTGATAAGGGACAGGGGCGAGCAACTAATGAAAAACTGTTTTTT. Its product reads: CATSDKGQGRATNEKLFF.